This TCR beta chain stems from a study of siplizumab effects on memory and regulatory T cells. Study-level results: A minor share of alloreactive clones matched unstimulated subsets.

This CDR3 has 14 residues. CDR1 and CDR2 from the germline V gene are ENHRY and SYGVKD. Details on this clone: As yet, its antigen is unknown. Compared with germline, one end of the junction differs, possibly owing to a read error.

Sequencing used immunoSEQ multiplex PCR; TCRdb keeps in-frame clones, though not all of them. The sample carries fewer than 120,000 clones, approximately 92% recorded once. Material for sequencing was CD4+ T cells sorted from blood. This receptor was taken from a human donor in good health. The rearrangement links TRBV10-3 to TRBJ1-2, with D hard to call. DNA for the CDR3: TGTGCCATCAGTGAGGGAGACGGCCAAGGAGGCTACACCTTT. Its protein product is CAISEGDGQGGYTF.